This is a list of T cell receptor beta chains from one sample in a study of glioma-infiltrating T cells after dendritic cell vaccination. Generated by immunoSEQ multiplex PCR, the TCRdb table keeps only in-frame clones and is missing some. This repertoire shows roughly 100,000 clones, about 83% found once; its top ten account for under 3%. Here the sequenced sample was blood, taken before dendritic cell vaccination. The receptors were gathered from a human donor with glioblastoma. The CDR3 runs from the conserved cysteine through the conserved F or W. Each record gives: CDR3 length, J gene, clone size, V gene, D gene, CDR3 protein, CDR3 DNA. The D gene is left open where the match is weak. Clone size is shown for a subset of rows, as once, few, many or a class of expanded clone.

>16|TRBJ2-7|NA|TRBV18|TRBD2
CASSPPWAGGPPEQYF
TGTGCCAGCTCACCACCTTGGGCGGGAGGGCCGCCCGAGCAGTACTTC
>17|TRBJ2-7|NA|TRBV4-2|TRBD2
CASSQDDRTSGQNEQYF
TGTGCCAGCAGCCAAGATGACAGGACTAGCGGGCAAAACGAGCAGTACTTC
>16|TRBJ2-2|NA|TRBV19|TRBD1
CASSPWTGEGTGELFF
TGTGCCAGTAGCCCCTGGACAGGGGAGGGGACCGGGGAGCTGTTTTTT
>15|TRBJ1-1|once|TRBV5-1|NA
CASSPGQVYGTEAFF
TGCGCCAGCAGCCCGGGACAAGTTTACGGCACTGAAGCTTTCTTT
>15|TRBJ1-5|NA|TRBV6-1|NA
CASSENRGGNQPQHF
TGTGCCAGCAGTGAGAATAGGGGCGGCAATCAGCCCCAGCATTTT
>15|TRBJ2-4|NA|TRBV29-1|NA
CSVTSNYVAKNIQYF
TGCAGCGTAACTAGCAACTATGTAGCCAAAAACATTCAGTACTTC
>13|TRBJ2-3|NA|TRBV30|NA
CAWKGGNTDTQYF
TGTGCCTGGAAAGGAGGAAACACAGATACGCAGTATTTT
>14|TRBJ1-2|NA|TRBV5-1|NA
CASSLNRDGYGYTF
TGCGCCAGCAGCCTGAACAGGGATGGCTATGGCTACACCTTC
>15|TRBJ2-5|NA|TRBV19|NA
CASSLPGNPKETQYF
TGTGCCAGTAGTCTCCCCGGGAACCCGAAAGAGACCCAGTACTTC
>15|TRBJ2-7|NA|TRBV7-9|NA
CASSLARGQTYEQYF
TGTGCCAGCAGCTTAGCCAGAGGACAGACCTACGAGCAGTACTTC
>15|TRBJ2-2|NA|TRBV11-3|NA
CASSLDAGNTGELFF
TGTGCCAGCAGCTTAGACGCAGGGAACACCGGGGAGCTGTTTTTT
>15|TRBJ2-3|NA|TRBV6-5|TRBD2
CASSFIAGGADTQYF
TGTGCCAGCAGTTTCATAGCGGGGGGAGCAGATACGCAGTATTTT
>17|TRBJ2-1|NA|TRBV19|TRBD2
CASRSSIAGGPLNEQFF
TGTGCCAGTAGGTCCTCAATAGCGGGAGGGCCATTGAATGAGCAGTTCTTC
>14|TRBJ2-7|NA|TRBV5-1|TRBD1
CASSFRDRGAEQYF
TGCGCCAGCAGCTTCCGGGACAGGGGAGCCGAGCAGTACTTC
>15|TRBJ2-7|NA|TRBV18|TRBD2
CASSLGRENLNEQYF
TGTGCCAGCTCCCTGGGGCGGGAGAATCTAAACGAGCAGTACTTC
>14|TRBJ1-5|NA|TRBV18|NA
CASSPGLLNQPQHF
TGTGCCAGCTCACCGGGCCTACTCAATCAGCCCCAGCATTTT
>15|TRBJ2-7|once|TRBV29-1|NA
CSVEAPDTPAYEQYF
TGCAGCGTTGAGGCCCCAGACACACCGGCCTACGAGCAGTACTTC
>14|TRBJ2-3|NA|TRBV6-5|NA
CASSQIWAVDTQYF
TGTGCCAGCAGTCAGATCTGGGCTGTGGATACGCAGTATTTT
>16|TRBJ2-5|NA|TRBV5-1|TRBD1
CASSWGQEPHQETQYF
TGCGCCAGCAGCTGGGGACAGGAGCCGCATCAAGAGACCCAGTACTTC
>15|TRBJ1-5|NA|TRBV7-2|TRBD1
CASSLGTGANQPQHF
TGTGCCAGCAGCTTAGGGACAGGGGCGAATCAGCCCCAGCATTTT
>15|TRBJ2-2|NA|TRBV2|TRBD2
CASSGTSGNTGELFF
TGTGCCAGCAGCGGGACTAGCGGAAACACCGGGGAGCTGTTTTTT
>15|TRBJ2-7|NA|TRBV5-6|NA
CASSPRDSLLYEQYF
TGTGCCAGCAGCCCAAGGGACTCTTTACTCTACGAGCAGTACTTC
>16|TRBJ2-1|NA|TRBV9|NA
CASSVGGGVAYNEQFF
TGTGCCAGCAGCGTAGGAGGTGGAGTAGCCTACAATGAGCAGTTCTTC
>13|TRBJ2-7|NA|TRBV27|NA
CASGPTAYYEQYF
TGTGCCAGCGGCCCGACAGCGTACTACGAGCAGTACTTC
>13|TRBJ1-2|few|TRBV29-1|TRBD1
CSVVGQGAWGYTF
TGCAGCGTTGTGGGACAGGGGGCGTGGGGCTACACCTTC
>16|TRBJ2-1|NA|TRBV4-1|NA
CASSQEEQSSYNEQFF
TGCGCCAGCAGCCAAGAGGAGCAGAGCTCCTACAATGAGCAGTTCTTC
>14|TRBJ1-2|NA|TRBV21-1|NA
CATPGGAVEYGYTF
TGTGCCACCCCCGGGGGGGCAGTCGAATATGGCTACACCTTC
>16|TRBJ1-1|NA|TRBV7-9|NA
CASSPSKGGRDTEAFF
TGTGCCAGCAGCCCCTCTAAGGGGGGGCGGGACACTGAAGCTTTCTTT
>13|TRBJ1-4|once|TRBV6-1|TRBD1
CASSPTRQGKLFF
TGTGCCAGCAGTCCCACTCGACAGGGAAAACTGTTTTTT
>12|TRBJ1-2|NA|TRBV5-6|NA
CASSPPSGGYTF
TGTGCCAGCAGCCCACCTAGTGGGGGCTACACCTTC
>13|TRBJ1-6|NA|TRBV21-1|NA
CASRDRGDSPLHF
TGTGCCAGCAGAGACAGGGGGGACTCACCCCTCCACTTT
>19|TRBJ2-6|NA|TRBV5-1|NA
CASSLEAAGIASGANVLTF
TGCGCCAGCAGCTTGGAAGCGGCAGGTATCGCCTCTGGGGCCAACGTCCTGACTTTC
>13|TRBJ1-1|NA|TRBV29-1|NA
CSVEEAVNTEAFF
TGCAGCGTTGAAGAGGCGGTTAACACTGAAGCTTTCTTT
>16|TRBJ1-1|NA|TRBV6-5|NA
CASSYDQAGVDTEAFF
TGTGCCAGCAGTTACGACCAGGCAGGTGTGGACACTGAAGCTTTCTTT
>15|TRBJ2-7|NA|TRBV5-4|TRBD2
CASSKAGTSGYEQYF
TGCGCCAGCAGCAAAGCCGGGACTAGCGGTTACGAGCAGTACTTC